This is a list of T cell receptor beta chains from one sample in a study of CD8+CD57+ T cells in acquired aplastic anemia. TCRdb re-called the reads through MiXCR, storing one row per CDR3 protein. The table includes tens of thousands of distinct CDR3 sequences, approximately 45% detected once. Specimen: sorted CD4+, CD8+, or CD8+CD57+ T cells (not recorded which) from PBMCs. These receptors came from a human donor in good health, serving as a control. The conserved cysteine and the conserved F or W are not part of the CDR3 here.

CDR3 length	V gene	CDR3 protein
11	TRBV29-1	SVNRGPYETQY
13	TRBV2	ASSFQGRRDSPLH
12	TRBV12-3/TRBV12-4	ASSLDPGGTEAF
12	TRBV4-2	ASRDSTNTGELF
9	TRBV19	ATSWENIQY
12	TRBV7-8	ASSFRDSYNEQF
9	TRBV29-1	SVARQLEAF
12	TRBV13	ASTLRGSKDTQY
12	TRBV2	ASSEVGDRTEAF
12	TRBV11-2	ASSLLRGAYEQY
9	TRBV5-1	ASTLADTQY
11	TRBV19	ASSMAASYEQY
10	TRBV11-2	ASSPPSAVYS
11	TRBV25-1	ASSDGYDQPQH
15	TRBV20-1	SALGSPRGSLSYEQY
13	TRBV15	ATSPTGTGEDEQF
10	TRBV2	ASSEGEHGYT
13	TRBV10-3	AISEKAGLTYEQY
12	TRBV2	ASRPGQGFDTQY
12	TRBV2	ASSQVPESGGYT
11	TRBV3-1	ASSQGRQETQY
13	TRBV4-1	ASSQGTGGGGEQF
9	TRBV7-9	ASSLGTEAS
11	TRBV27	ASSYAGAHEQC
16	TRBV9	ASTERDTLLLATDTQY
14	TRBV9	ASSVSGGLGTTEAF
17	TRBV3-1	ASSQDGGLTGFGDQPQH
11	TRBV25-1	ASSFPAGDTQY
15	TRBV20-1	SAKTGQKSSGANVLT
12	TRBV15	ATSRAGGPYGYT
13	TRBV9	ASSGYNGGATEAF
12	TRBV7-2	ASSSRTGDQPQH
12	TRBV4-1	ASSHRVSAYEQY
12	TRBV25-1	ASSSGGQAYEQY
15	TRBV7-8	ASSHYGRDLGNSPLH
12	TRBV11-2	ASSILLAEYEQY
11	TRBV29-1	SVNRGNTDTQY
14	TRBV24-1	ATSERGQGFYNEQF
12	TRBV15	ATSRDPTGSLPD
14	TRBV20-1	SARGRGGRAHNEQF
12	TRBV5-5	ASSLYLNRGEQF
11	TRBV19	ASSISGKYGYT
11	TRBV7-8	ASSFRDSYEQY
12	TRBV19	ASSIGLKGYEQY
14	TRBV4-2	ASSRSSGGPTDAQY
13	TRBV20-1	SARKVRGANCGYT
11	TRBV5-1	ASSLTGLETQY
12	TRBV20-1	SARFEGRTYEQY
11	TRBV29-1	SVEDMDHPEAF
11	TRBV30	AWGQGPNTEAF